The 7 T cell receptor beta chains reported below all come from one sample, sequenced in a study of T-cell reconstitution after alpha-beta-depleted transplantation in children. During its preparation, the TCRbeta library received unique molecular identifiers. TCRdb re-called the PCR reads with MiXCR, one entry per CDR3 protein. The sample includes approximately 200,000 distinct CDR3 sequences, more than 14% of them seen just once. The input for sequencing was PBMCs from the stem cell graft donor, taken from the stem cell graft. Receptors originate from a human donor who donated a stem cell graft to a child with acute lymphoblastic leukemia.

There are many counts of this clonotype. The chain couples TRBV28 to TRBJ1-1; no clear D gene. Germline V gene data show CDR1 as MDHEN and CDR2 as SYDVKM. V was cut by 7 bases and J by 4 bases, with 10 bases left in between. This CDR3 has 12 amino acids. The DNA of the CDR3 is TGTGCCAGCACTCGGGTTCCCACTGAAGCTTTCTTT. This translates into CASTRVPTEAFF.

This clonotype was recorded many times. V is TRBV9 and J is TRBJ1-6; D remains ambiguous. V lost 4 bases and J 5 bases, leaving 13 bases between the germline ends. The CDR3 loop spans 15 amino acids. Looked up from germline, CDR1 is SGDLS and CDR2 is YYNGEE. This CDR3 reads CASSPLSGNNSPLHF. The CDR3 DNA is TGTGCCAGCAGCCCACTCAGCGGGAATAATTCACCCCTCCACTTT.

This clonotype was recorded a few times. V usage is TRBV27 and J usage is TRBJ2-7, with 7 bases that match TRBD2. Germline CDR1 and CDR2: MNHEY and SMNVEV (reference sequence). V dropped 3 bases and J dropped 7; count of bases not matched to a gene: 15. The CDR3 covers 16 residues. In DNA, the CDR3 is TGTGCCAGCAGTTTGAGCCCGGCTGCGGGAGTAAGGGAGCAGTACTTC. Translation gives CASSLSPAAGVREQYF.

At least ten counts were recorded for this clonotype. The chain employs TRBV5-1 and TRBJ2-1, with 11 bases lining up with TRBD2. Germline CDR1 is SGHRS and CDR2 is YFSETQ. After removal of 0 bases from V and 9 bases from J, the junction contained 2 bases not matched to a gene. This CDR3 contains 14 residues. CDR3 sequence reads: CASSLETSGSEQFF. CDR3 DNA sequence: TGCGCCAGCAGCTTGGAAACTAGCGGGAGTGAGCAGTTCTTC.

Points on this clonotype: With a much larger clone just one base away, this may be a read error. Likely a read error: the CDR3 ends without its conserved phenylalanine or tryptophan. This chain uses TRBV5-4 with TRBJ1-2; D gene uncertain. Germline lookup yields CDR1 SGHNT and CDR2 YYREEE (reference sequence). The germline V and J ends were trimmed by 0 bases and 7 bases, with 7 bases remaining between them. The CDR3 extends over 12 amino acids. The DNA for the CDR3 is TGTGCCAGCAGCTTGGTAAGGGCTGGCTACACCTTG. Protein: CASSLVRAGYTL.

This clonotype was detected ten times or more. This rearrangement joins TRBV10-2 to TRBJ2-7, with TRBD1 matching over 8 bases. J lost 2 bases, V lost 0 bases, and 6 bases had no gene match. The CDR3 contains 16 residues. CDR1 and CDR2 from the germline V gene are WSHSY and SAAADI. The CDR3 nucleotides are TGCGCCAGCAGTGAGTCGGGTAGGGACAGGACCTACGAGCAGTACTTC. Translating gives CASSESGRDRTYEQYF.

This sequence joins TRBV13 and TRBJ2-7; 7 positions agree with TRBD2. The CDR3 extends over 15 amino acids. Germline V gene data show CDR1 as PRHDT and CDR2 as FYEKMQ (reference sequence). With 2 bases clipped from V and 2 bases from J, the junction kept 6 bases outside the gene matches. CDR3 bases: TGTGCCAGCAGCTTAAGCGGGATTGGGACCTACGAGCAGTACTTC. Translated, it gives CASSLSGIGTYEQYF. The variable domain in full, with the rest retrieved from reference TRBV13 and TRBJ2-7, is AAGVIQSPRHLIKEKRETATLKCYPIPRHDTVYWYQQGPGQDPQFLISFYEKMQSDKGSIPDRFSAQQFSDYHSELNMSSLELGDSALYFCASSLSGIGTYEQYFGPGTRLTVT.